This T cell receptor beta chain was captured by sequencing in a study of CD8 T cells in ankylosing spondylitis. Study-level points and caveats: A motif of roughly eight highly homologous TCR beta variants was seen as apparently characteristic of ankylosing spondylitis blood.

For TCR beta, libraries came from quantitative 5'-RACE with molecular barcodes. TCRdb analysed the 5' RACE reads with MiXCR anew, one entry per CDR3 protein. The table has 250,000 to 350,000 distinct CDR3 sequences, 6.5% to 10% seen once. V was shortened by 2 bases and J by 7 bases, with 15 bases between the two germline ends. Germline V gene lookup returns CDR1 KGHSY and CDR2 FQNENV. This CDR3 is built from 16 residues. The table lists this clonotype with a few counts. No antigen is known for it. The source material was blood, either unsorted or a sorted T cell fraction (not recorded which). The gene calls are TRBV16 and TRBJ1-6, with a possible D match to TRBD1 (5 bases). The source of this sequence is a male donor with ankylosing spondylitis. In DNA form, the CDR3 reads TGTGCCAGCAGCCAACCAGGACGGGGGAGGAATTCACCCCTCCACTTT. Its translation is CASSQPGRGRNSPLHF.